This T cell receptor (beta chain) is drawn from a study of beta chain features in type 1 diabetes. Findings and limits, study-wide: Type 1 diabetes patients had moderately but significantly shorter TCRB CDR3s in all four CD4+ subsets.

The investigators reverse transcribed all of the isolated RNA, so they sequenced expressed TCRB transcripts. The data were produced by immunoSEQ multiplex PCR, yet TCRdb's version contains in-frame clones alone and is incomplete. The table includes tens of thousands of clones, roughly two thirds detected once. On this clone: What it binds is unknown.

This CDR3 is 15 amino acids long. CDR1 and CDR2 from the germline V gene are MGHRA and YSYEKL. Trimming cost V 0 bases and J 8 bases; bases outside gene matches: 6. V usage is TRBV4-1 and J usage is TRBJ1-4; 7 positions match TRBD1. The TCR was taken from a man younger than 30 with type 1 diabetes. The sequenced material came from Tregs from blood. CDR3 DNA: TGCGCCAGCAGCCAAGAAGGGGGCGCAAGGGAAAAACTGTTTTTT. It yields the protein CASSQEGGAREKLFF.